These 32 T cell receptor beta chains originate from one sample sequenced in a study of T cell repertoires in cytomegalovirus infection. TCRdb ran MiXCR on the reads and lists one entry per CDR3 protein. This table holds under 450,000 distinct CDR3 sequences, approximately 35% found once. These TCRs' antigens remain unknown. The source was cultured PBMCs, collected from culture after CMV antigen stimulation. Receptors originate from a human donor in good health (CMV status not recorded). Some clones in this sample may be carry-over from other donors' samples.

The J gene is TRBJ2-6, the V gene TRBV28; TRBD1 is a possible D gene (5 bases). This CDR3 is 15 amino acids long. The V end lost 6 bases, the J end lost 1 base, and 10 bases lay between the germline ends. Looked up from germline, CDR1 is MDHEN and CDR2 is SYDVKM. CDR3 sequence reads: CASRPPGSGANVLTF. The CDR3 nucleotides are TGTGCCAGCAGGCCTCCAGGGTCTGGGGCCAACGTCCTGACTTTC.

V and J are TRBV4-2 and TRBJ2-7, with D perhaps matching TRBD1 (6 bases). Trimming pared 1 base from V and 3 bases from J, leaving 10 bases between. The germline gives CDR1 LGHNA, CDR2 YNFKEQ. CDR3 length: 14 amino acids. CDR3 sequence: CASSQGTAVYEQYF. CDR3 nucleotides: TGTGCCAGCAGCCAAGGGACAGCCGTCTACGAGCAGTACTTC.

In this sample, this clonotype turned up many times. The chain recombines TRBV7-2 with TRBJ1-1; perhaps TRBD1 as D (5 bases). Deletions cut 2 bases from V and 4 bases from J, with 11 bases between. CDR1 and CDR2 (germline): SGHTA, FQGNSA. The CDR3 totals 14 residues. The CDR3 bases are TGTGCCAGCAGCTTATTTGTGACAGCCACTGAAGCTTTCTTT. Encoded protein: CASSLFVTATEAFF. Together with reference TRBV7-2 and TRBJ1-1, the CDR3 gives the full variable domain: GAGVSQSPSNKVTEKGKDVELRCDPISGHTALYWYRQSLGQGLEFLIYFQGNSAPDKSGLPSDRFSAERTGGSVSTLTIQRTQQEDSAVYLCASSLFVTATEAFFGQGTRLTVV.

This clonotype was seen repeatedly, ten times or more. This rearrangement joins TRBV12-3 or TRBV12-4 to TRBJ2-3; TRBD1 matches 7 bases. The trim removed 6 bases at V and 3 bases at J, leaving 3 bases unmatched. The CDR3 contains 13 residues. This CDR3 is CASSRQGTDTQYF. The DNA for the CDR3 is TGTGCCAGCAGCCGACAGGGTACAGATACGCAGTATTTT.

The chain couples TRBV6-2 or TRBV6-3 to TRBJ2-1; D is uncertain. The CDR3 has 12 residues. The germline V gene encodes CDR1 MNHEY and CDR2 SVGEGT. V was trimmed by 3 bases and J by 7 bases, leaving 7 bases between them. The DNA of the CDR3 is TGTGCCAGCAGTTATGGTGGGAATGAGCAGTTCTTC. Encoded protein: CASSYGGNEQFF.

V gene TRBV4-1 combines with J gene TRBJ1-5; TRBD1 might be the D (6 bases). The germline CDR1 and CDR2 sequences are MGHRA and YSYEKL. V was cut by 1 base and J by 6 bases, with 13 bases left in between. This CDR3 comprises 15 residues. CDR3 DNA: TGCGCCAGCAGCCAAGTGGGGGGGGGCGGTCAGCCCCAGCATTTT. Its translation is CASSQVGGGGQPQHF.

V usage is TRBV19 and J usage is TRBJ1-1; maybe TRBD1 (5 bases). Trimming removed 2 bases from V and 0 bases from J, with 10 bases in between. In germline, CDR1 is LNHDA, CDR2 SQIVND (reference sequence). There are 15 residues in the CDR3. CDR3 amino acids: CASSIQGTVNTEAFF. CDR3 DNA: TGTGCCAGTAGTATACAAGGGACGGTGAACACTGAAGCTTTCTTT. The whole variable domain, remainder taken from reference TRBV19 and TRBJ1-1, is DGGITQSPKYLFRKEGQNVTLSCEQNLNHDAMYWYRQDPGQGLRLIYYSQIVNDFQKGDIAEGYSVSREKKESFPLTVTSAQKNPTAFYLCASSIQGTVNTEAFFGQGTRLTVV.

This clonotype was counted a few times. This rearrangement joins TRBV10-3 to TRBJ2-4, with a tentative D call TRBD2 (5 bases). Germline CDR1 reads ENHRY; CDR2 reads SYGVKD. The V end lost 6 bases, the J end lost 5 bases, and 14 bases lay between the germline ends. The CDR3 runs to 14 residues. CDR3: CAISNGGPENIQYF. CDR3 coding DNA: TGTGCCATCAGCAATGGCGGGCCAGAAAACATTCAGTACTTC.

The CDR3 DNA is TGTGCCAGCAGTTTATCCCCTCCCGGGAGGGCCTACAATGAGCAGTTCTTC. Translated: CASSLSPPGRAYNEQFF. The genes are TRBV28 and TRBJ2-1; TRBD2 matches 8 bases. Looked up from germline, CDR1 is MDHEN and CDR2 is SYDVKM. After removal of 1 base from V and 2 bases from J, the junction contained 7 bases not matched to a gene. This CDR3 contains 17 residues. Combining the CDR3 with reference TRBV28 and TRBJ2-1 gives the whole variable domain DVKVTQSSRYLVKRTGEKVFLECVQDMDHENMFWYRQDPGLGLRLIYFSYDVKMKEKGDIPEGYSVSREKKERFSLILESASTNQTSMYLCASSLSPPGRAYNEQFFGPGTRLTVL.

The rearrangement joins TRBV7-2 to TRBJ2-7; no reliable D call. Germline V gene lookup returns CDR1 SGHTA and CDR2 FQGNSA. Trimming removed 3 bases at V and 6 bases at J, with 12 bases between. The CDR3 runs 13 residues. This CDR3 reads CASSFSYKGEQYF. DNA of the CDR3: TGTGCCAGCAGCTTCTCATATAAGGGCGAGCAGTACTTC.

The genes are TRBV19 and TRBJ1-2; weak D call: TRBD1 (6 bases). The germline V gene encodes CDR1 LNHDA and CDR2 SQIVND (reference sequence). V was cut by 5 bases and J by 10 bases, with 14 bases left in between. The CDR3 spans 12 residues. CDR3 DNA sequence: TGTGCCAGTAGTCGGTCTTTGGGACACTACACCTTC. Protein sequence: CASSRSLGHYTF.

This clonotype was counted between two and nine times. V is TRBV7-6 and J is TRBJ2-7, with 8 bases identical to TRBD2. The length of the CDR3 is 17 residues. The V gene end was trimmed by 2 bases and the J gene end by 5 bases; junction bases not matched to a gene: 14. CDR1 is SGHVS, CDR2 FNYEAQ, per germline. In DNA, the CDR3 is TGTGCCAGCAGCTTAAAGTCGATTCCGGGAGGGCCCCACGAGCAGTACTTC. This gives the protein CASSLKSIPGGPHEQYF.

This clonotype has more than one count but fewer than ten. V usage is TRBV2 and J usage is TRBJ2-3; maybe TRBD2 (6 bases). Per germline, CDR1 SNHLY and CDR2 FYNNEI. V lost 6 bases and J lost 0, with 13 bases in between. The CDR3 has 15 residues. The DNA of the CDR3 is TGTGCCAGCAGGGGACTGTTATCTAGCACAGATACGCAGTATTTT. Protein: CASRGLLSSTDTQYF.

CDR3 sequence reads: CASSLMGYEQFF. CDR3 coding DNA: TGTGCCAGCAGTTTAATGGGGTATGAGCAGTTCTTC. The gene calls are TRBV12-3 or TRBV12-4 and TRBJ2-1; D remains ambiguous. V was pared by 2 bases and J by 8 bases, with 7 bases between. The CDR3 is 12 residues long.

The CDR3: CASVQGSGYTF. The CDR3 DNA reads as TGTGCCAGCGTACAGGGAAGCGGCTACACCTTC. V is TRBV28 and J is TRBJ1-2; possibly TRBD1 for D (6 bases). Germline assignment: CDR1 MDHEN and CDR2 SYDVKM. With 8 bases removed from V and 8 bases from J, the gap between germline ends came to 12 bases. The length of the CDR3 is 11 residues.

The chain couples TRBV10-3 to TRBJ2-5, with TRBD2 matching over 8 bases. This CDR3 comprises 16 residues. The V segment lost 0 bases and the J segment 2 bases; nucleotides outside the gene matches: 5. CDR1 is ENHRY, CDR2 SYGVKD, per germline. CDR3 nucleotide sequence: TGTGCCATCAGTGAGTCGGTAAAGCGGGAGCAAGAGACCCAGTACTTC. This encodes CAISESVKREQETQYF.

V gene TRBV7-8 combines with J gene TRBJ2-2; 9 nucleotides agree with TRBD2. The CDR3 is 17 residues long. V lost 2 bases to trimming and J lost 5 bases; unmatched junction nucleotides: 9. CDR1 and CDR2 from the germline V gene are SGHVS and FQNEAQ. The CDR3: CASSLWDSGSYTGELFF. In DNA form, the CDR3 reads TGTGCCAGCAGCTTATGGGATAGCGGGAGTTATACCGGGGAGCTGTTTTTT.

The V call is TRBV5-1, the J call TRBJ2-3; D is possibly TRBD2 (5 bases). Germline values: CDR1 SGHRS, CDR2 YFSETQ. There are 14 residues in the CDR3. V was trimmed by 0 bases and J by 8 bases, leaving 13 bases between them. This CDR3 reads CASSLVQEASTQYF. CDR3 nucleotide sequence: TGCGCCAGCAGCTTGGTTCAGGAGGCGAGTACGCAGTATTTT.

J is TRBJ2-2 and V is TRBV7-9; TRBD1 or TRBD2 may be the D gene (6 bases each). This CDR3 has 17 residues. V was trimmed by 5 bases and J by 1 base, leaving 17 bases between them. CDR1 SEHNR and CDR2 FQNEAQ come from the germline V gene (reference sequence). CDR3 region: CASSHPVGGKNTGELFF. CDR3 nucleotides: TGTGCCAGCAGCCACCCCGTAGGGGGGAAGAACACCGGGGAGCTGTTTTTT. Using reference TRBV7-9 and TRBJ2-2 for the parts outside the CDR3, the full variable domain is DTGVSQNPRHKITKRGQNVTFRCDPISEHNRLYWYRQTLGQGPEFLTYFQNEAQLEKSRLLSDRFSAERPKGSFSTLEIQRTEQGDSAMYLCASSHPVGGKNTGELFFGEGSRLTVL.

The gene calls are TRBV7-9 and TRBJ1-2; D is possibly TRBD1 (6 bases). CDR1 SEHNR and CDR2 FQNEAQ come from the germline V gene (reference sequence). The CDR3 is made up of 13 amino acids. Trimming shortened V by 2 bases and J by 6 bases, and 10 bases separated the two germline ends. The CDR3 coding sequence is TGTGCCAGCAGCTTACGACAGGAGGATGGCTACACCTTC. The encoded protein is CASSLRQEDGYTF.

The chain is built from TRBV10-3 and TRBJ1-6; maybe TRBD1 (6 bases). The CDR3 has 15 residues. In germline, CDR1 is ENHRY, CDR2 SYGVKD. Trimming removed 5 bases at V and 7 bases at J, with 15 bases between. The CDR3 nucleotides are TGTGCCATCAGTAGACAGGTCGGAAGCAATTCACCCCTCCACTTT. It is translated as CAISRQVGSNSPLHF.

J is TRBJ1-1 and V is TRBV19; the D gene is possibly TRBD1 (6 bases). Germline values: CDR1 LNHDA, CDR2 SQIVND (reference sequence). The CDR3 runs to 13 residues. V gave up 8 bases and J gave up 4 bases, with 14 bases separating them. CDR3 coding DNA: TGTGCCAGTCAACAACAGGGCGGCACTGAAGCTTTCTTT. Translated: CASQQQGGTEAFF.

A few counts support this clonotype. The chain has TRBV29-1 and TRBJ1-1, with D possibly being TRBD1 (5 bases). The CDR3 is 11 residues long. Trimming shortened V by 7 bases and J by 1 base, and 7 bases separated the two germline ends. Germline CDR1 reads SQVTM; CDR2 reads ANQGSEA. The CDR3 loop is CSGQGNTEAFF. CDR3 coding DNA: TGCAGCGGTCAGGGGAACACTGAAGCTTTCTTT. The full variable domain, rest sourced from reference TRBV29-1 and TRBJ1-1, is SAVISQKPSRDICQRGTSLTIQCQVDSQVTMMFWYRQQPGQSLTLIATANQGSEATYESGFVIDKFPISRPNLTFSTLTVSNMSPEDSSIYLCSGQGNTEAFFGQGTRLTVV.

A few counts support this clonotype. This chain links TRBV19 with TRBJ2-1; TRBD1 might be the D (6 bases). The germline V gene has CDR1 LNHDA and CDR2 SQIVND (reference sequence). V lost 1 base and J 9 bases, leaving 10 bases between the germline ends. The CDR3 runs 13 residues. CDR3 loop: CASSIVARGEQFF. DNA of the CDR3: TGTGCCAGTAGTATAGTCGCCAGGGGTGAGCAGTTCTTC. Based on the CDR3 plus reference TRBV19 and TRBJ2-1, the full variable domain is DGGITQSPKYLFRKEGQNVTLSCEQNLNHDAMYWYRQDPGQGLRLIYYSQIVNDFQKGDIAEGYSVSREKKESFPLTVTSAQKNPTAFYLCASSIVARGEQFFGPGTRLTVL.

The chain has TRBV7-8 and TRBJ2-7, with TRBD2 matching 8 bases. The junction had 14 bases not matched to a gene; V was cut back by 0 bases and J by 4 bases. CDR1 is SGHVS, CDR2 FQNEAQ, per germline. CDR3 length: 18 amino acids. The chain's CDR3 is CASSLAIGPGTRVYEQYF. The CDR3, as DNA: TGTGCCAGCAGCTTAGCAATTGGCCCCGGGACTAGAGTATACGAGCAGTACTTC.

The CDR3 bases are TGTGCCAGCAGCTCGAGCTGGAGCTCCTACGAGCAGTACTTC. Its protein is CASSSSWSSYEQYF. V gene TRBV7-3 combines with J gene TRBJ2-7; D uncertain. The CDR3 runs 14 residues. Trimming took off 4 bases at V and 0 bases at J, with 10 bases between the two ends. Germline values: CDR1 SGHTA, CDR2 FQGTGA.

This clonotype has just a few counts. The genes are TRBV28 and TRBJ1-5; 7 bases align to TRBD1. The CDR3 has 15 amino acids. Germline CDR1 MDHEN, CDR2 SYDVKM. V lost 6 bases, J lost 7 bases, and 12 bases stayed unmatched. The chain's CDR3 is CASSWGDRASQPQHF. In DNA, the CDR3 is TGTGCCAGCAGCTGGGGCGACAGGGCGAGCCAGCCCCAGCATTTT. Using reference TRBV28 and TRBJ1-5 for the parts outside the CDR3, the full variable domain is DVKVTQSSRYLVKRTGEKVFLECVQDMDHENMFWYRQDPGLGLRLIYFSYDVKMKEKGDIPEGYSVSREKKERFSLILESASTNQTSMYLCASSWGDRASQPQHFGDGTRLSIL.

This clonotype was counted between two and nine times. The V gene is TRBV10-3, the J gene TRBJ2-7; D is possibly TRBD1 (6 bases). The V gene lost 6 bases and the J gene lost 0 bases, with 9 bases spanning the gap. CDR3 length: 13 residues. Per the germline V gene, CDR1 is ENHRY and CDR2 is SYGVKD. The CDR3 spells CAIRGQNSYEQYV. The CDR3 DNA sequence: TGTGCCATCAGAGGACAGAACTCCTACGAGCAGTACGTC.

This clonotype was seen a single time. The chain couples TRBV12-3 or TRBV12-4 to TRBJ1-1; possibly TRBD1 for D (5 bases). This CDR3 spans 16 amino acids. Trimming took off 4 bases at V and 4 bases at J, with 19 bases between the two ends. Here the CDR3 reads CASSSDLAGLGTEAFF. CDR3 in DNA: TGTGCCAGCAGTTCCGATCTCGCAGGGTTGGGCACTGAAGCTTTCTTT.

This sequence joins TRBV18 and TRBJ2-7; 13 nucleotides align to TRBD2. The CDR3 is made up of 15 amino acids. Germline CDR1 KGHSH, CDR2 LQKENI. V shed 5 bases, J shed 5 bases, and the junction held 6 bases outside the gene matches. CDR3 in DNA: TGTGCCAGCTCAGAAGGGACTAGCGGGAACAACGAGCAGTACTTC. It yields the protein CASSEGTSGNNEQYF.

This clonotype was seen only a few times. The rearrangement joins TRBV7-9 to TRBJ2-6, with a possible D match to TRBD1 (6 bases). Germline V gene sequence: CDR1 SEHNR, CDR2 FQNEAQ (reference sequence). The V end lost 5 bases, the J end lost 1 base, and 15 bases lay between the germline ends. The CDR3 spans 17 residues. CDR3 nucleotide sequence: TGTGCCAGCAGCCCCCGGTCCGGACAGTCTGGGGCCAACGTCCTGACTTTC. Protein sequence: CASSPRSGQSGANVLTF.

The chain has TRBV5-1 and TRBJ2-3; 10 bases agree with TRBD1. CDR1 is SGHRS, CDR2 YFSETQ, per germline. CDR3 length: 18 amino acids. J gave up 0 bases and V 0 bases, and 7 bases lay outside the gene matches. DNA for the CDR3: TGCGCCAGCAGCTTGGGGACAGGGGGACGGACTAGCACAGATACGCAGTATTTT. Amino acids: CASSLGTGGRTSTDTQYF.